This T cell receptor (beta chain) was recovered during a study of control samples from healthy donors and cancer patients. Sequencing used immunoSEQ multiplex PCR; TCRdb keeps in-frame clones, though not all of them. The profile covers about 55,000 clones, with approximately 95% appearing a single time and less than 1.1% taken by the ten largest. This CDR3 is built from 18 residues. V dropped 3 bases and J dropped 1 base, with 21 bases sitting between them. Germline V gene data show CDR1 as MNHEY and CDR2 as SMNVEV (reference sequence). The genes are TRBV27 and TRBJ1-2; D remains unclear. This receptor was identified in a woman younger than 30 in good health. Sequenced sample: blood. The CDR3 spells CASSFSASRHIRNYGYTF. CDR3 sequence (DNA): TGTGCCAGCAGTTTTTCGGCCTCCCGACACATACGTAACTATGGCTACACCTTC.